A selection of T cell receptor beta chains follows, all from one sample in a study of read filtering for tumor transcriptome and immune sequencing. TCRdb re-analysed the reads in MiXCR, keeping a single row per CDR3 protein. The sample comprises about 41,000 distinct CDR3 sequences, about an eighth of which are singletons, and about 29% rests with the top ten. Sequencing input: a population of CD138-negative cells sorted from bone marrow. These receptor sequences come from a donor over 35 with multiple myeloma. The CDR3 runs from the conserved cysteine through the conserved F or W. The D gene is left open where the match is weak.

>TRBD2|15|TRBV5-6|TRBJ2-1
CASSWGTSGYNEQFF
>NA|16|TRBV28|TRBJ2-6
CASSGEQVSGANVLTF
>TRBD2|18|TRBV7-6|TRBJ2-1
CASSFGGTSGRRYNEQFF
>NA|17|TRBV28|TRBJ2-7
CASSLVQGPDVSYEQYF
>TRBD1|15|TRBV20-1|TRBJ2-7
CSARVADRVSYEQYF
>NA|11|TRBV6-1|TRBJ2-1
CASGQSNAQFF
>NA|15|TRBV10-3|TRBJ2-2
CAISGWERNTGELFF
>TRBD2|15|TRBV5-1|TRBJ2-1
CASSTSGFDYNEQFF
>NA|13|TRBV7-2|TRBJ2-1
CASSLGGWNEQFF
>NA|13|TRBV9|TRBJ2-1
CASSASLVGEQFF
>NA|14|TRBV28|TRBJ1-5
CASSFEQRNQPQHF
>NA|14|TRBV7-3|TRBJ2-2
CASGGTLDTGELFF
>TRBD1|14|TRBV5-4|TRBJ2-1
CASSSGGAYNEQFF
>TRBD2|14|TRBV7-2|TRBJ2-1
CASSLGGLAGVQFF
>NA|15|TRBV3-1|TRBJ2-1
CASSQEGDSYNEQFF
>NA|10|TRBV20-1|TRBJ1-2
CSARDQGYTF
>NA|13|TRBV3-1|TRBJ2-7
CASRRQGMGEQYF
>TRBD2|13|TRBV4-3|TRBJ2-4
CASSQGEAGTVHF
>TRBD2|13|TRBV28|TRBJ2-3
CAAGDGSTDTQYF
>NA|14|TRBV5-5|TRBJ2-2
CASSLGQNTGELFF